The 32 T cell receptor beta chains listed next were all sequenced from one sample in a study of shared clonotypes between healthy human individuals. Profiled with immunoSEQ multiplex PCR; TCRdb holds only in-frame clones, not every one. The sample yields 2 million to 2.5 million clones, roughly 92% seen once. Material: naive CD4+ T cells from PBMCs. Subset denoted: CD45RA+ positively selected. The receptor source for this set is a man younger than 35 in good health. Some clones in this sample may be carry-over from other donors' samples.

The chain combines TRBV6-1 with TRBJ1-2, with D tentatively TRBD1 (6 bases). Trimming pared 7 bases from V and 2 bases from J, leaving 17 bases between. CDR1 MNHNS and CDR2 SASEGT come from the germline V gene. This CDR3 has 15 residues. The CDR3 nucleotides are TGTGCCAGCACTCAAGCGGACAGACCAAACTATGGCTACACCTTC. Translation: CASTQADRPNYGYTF.

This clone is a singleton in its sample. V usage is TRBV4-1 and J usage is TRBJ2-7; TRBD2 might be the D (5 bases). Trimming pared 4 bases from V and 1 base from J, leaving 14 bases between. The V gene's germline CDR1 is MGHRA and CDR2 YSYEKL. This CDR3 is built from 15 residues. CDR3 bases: TGCGCCAGCAGCCCCTCCCCCGGGGTTTCCTACGAGCAGTACTTC. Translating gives CASSPSPGVSYEQYF.

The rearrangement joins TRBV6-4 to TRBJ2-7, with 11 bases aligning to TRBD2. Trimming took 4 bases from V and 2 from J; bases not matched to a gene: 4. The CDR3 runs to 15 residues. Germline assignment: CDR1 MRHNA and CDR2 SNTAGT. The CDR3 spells CASSVLTSGTYEQYF. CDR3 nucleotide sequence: TGTGCCAGCAGTGTCTTGACTAGCGGGACCTACGAGCAGTACTTC.

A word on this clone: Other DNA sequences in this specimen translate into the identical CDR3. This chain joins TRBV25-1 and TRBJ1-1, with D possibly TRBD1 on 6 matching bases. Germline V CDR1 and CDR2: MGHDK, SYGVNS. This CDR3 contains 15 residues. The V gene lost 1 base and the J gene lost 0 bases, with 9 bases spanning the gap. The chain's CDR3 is CASSEFGQMNTEAFF. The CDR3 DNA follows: TGTGCCAGCAGTGAATTTGGACAGATGAACACTGAAGCTTTCTTT.

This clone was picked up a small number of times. CDR3 amino acids: CASSYLNGGYTF. CDR3 DNA: TGTGCCAGCAGTTACTTAAACGGGGGCTACACCTTC. The chain couples TRBV27 to TRBJ1-2; no clear D. The CDR3 totals 12 residues. Per germline, CDR1 MNHEY and CDR2 SMNVEV (reference sequence). The V gene lost 4 bases and the J gene lost 8 bases, with 11 bases spanning the gap.

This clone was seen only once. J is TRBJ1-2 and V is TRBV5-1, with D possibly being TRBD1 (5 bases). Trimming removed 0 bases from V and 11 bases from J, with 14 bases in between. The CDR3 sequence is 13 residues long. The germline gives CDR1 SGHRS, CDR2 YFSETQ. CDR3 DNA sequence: TGCGCCAGCAGCTTGGGTCAGGGCATGGGGTACACCTTC. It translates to CASSLGQGMGYTF.

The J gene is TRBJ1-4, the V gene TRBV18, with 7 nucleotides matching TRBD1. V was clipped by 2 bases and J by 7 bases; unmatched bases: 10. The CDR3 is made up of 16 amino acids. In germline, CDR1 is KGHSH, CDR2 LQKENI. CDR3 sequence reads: CASSPNLRGVSEKLFF. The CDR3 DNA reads TGTGCCAGCTCACCAAACCTCAGGGGGGTGAGTGAAAAACTGTTTTTT.

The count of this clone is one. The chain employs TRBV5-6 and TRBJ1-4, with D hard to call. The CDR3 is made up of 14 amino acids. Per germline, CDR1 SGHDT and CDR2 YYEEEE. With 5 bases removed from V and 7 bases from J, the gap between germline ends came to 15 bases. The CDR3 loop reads CASSLTRSLEKLFF. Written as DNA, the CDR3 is TGTGCCAGCAGTCTCACTAGGAGCCTTGAAAAACTGTTTTTT.

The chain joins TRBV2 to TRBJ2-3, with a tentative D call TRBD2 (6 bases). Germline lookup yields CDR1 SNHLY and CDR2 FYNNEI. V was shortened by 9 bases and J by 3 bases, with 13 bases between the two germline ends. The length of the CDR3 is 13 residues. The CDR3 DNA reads TGTGCCAGTGCGGGATTCAGGACAGATACGCAGTATTTT. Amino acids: CASAGFRTDTQYF.

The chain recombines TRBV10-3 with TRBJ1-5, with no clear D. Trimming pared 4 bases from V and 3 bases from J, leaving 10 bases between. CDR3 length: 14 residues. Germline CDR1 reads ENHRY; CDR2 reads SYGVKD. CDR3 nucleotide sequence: TGTGCCATCAGTGCAGACGGATTCAATCAGCCCCAGCATTTT. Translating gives CAISADGFNQPQHF.

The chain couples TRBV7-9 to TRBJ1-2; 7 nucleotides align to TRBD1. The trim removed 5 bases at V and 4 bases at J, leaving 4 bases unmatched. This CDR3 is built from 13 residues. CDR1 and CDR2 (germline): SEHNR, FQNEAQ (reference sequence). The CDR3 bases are TGTGCCAGCAGCGCTGGACAGGCCTATGGCTACACCTTC. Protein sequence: CASSAGQAYGYTF.

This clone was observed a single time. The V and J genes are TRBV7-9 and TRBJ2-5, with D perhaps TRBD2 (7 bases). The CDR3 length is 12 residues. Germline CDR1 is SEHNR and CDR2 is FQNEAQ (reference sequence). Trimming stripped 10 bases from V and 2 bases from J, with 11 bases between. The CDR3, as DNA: TGTGCCACGGAGGGGGGGCAAGAGACCCAGTACTTC. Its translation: CATEGGQETQYF.

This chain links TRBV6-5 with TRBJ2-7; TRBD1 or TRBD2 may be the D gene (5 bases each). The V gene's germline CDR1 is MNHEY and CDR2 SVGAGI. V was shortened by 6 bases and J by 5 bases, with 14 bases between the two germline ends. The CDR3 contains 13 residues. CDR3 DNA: TGTGCCAGCAGACTCAGGGACGTTGACGAGCAGTACTTC. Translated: CASRLRDVDEQYF.

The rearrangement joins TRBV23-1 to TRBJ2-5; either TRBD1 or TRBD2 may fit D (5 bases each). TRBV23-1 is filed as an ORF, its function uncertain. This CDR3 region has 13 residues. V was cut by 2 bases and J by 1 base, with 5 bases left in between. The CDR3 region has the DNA TGCGCCAGCAGTCAAGGGACCCAAGAGACCCAGTACTTC. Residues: CASSQGTQETQYF.

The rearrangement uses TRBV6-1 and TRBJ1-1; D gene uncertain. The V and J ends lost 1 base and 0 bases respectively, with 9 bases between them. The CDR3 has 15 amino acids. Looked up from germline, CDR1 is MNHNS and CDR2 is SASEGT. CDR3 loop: CASSEDRKMNTEAFF. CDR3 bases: TGTGCCAGCAGTGAAGACAGAAAGATGAACACTGAAGCTTTCTTT.

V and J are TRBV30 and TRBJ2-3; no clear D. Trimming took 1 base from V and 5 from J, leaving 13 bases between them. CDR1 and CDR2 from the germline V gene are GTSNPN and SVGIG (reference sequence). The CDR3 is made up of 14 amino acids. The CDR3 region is CAWSGKVLGDTQYF. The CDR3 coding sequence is TGTGCCTGGAGTGGAAAGGTCCTGGGAGATACGCAGTATTTT. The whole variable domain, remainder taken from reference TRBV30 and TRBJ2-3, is SQTIHQWPATLVQPVGSPLSLECTVEGTSNPNLYWYRQAAGRGLQLLFYSVGIGQISSEVPQNLSASRPQDRQFILSSKKLLLSDSGFYLCAWSGKVLGDTQYFGPGTRLTVL.

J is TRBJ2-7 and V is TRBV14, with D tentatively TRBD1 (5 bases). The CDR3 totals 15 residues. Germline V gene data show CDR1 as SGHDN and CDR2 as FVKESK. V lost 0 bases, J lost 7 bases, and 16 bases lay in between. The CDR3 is CASSQELLRAGEQYF. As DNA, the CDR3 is TGTGCCAGCAGCCAAGAATTGCTCAGGGCAGGGGAGCAGTACTTC.

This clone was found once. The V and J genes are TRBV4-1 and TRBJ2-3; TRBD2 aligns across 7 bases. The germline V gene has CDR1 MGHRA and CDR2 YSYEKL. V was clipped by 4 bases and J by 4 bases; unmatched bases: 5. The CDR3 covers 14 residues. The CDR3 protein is CASSPRERSDTQYF. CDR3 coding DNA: TGCGCCAGCAGCCCGCGGGAGCGATCAGATACGCAGTATTTT.

This chain's CDR3 is CASSFLRDQETQYF. CDR3 DNA sequence: TGCGCCAGCAGCTTCCTCAGGGATCAAGAGACCCAGTACTTC. This chain connects TRBV5-1 to TRBJ2-5; D is perhaps TRBD1 (5 bases). Germline CDR1 reads SGHRS; CDR2 reads YFSETQ. The CDR3 runs 14 residues. The ends were cut back, 2 bases at V and 2 bases at J, with 10 bases in the middle.

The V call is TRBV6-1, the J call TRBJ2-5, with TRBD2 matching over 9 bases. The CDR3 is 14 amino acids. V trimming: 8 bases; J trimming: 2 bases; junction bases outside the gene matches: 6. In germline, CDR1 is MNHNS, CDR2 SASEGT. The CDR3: CASGSGSVQETQYF. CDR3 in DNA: TGTGCCAGCGGTAGCGGGAGTGTGCAAGAGACCCAGTACTTC.

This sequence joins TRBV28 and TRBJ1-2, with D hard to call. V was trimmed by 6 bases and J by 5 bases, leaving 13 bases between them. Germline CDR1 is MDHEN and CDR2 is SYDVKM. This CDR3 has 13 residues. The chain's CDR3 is CASRGILDYGYTF. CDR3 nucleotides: TGTGCCAGCAGAGGGATATTAGATTATGGCTACACCTTC.

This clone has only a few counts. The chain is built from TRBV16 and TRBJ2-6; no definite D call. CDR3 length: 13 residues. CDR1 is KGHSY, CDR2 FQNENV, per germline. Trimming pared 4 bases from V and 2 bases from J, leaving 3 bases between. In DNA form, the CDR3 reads TGTGCCAGCAGCCCCCCTGGGGCCAACGTCCTGACTTTC. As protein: CASSPPGANVLTF.

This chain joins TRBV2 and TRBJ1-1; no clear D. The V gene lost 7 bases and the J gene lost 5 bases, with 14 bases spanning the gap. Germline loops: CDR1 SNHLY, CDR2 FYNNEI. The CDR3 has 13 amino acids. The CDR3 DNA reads TGTGCCAGCATACCAACCAGAGAGACTGAAGCTTTCTTT. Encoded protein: CASIPTRETEAFF.

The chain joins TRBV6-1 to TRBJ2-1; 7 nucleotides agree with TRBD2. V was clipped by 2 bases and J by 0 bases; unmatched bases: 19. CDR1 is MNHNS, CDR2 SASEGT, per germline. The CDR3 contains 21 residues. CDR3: CASSEIGWGGSPQSSYNEQFF. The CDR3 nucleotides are TGTGCCAGCAGTGAAATCGGGTGGGGCGGGAGCCCACAAAGCTCCTACAATGAGCAGTTCTTC.

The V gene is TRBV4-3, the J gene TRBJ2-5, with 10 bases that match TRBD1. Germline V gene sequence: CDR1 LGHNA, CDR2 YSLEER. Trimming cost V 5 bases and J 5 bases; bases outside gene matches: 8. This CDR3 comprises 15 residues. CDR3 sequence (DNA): TGCGCCAGCAGCGTGCGGGACAGGGGAGGGGAGACCCAGTACTTC. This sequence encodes CASSVRDRGGETQYF.

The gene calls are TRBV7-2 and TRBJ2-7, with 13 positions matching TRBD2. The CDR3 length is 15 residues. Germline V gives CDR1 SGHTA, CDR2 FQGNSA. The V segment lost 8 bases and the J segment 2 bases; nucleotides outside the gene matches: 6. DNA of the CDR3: TGTGCCAGCGAGAGGGGACTAGCGGGAACCTACGAGCAGTACTTC. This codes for CASERGLAGTYEQYF.

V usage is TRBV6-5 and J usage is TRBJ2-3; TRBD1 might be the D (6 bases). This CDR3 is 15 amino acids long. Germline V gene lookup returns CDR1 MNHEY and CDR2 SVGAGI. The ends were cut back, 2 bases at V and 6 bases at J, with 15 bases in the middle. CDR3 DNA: TGTGCCAGCAGTTACGCCACAGGGACGGAGGATACGCAGTATTTT. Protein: CASSYATGTEDTQYF.

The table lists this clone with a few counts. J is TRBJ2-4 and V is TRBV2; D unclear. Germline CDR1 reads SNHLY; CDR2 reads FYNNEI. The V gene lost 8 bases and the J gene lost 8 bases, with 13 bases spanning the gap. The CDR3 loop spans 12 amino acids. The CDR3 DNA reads TGTGCCAGCTCCAAGGAATCGGACATTCAGTACTTC. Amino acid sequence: CASSKESDIQYF.

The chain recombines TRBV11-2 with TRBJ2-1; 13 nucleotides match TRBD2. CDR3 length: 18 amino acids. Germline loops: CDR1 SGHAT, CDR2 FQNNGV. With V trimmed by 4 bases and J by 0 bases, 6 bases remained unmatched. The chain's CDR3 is CASSSIGTSGASYNEQFF. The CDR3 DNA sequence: TGTGCCAGCAGCTCCATAGGGACTAGCGGGGCCTCCTACAATGAGCAGTTCTTC.

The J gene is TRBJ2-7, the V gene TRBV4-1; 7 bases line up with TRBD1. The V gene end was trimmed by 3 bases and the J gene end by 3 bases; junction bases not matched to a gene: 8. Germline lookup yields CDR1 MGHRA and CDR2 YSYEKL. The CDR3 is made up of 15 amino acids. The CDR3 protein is CASSQQVGQSYEQYF. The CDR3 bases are TGCGCCAGCAGCCAGCAGGTGGGACAGAGCTACGAGCAGTACTTC.

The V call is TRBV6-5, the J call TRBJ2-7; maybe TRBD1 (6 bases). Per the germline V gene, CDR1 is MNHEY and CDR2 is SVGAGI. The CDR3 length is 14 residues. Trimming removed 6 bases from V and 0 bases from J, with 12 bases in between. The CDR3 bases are TGTGCCAGCAGCTCGACAGGCCACTCCTACGAGCAGTACTTC. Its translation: CASSSTGHSYEQYF.

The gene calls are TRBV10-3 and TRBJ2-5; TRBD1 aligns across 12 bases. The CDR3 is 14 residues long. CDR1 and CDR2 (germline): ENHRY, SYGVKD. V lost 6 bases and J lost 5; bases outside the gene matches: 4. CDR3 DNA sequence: TGTGCCATCAGAGGGACAGGGGGCTTGGAGACCCAGTACTTC. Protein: CAIRGTGGLETQYF.